Each of the 21 T cell receptor beta chains below was sequenced from the same sample in a study of blood T cell dynamics during melanoma immunotherapy. Indicated time point: pre-treatment baseline. TCRdb's table, derived via immunoSEQ multiplex PCR, lists solely in-frame clones and lacks some. This table has about 11,000 clones, 75% to 90% appearing once. The sample consisted of blood, taken from a patient treated with checkpoint blockade. Source of these receptors: a human donor with melanoma.

The chain joins TRBV9 to TRBJ1-3; D call uncertain. Trimming left V 4 bases short and J 0 bases short, with 8 bases between. This CDR3 is 14 amino acids long. Looked up from germline, CDR1 is SGDLS and CDR2 is YYNGEE. CDR3 DNA: TGTGCCAGCAGCTCCGGGCTCTCTGGAAACACCATATATTTT. Encoded protein: CASSSGLSGNTIYF.

The V gene is TRBV7-6, the J gene TRBJ2-5; tentative D call: TRBD1 (5 bases). The length of the CDR3 is 14 residues. The V end was cut by 5 bases, the J end by 1 base, with 11 bases between. The germline CDR1 and CDR2 sequences are SGHVS and FNYEAQ. This CDR3 reads CASSLGHIQETQYF. CDR3 DNA: TGTGCCAGCAGCCTTGGACATATCCAAGAGACCCAGTACTTC.

The chain employs TRBV19 and TRBJ1-5; TRBD1 is a possible D gene (5 bases). This CDR3 comprises 13 residues. Germline V gives CDR1 LNHDA, CDR2 SQIVND (reference sequence). V lost 5 bases and J 6 bases, leaving 11 bases between the germline ends. CDR3 residues: CASSLQGGQPQHF. CDR3 nucleotide sequence: TGTGCCAGTAGTTTGCAGGGTGGTCAGCCCCAGCATTTT. Combining the CDR3 with reference TRBV19 and TRBJ1-5 gives the whole variable domain DGGITQSPKYLFRKEGQNVTLSCEQNLNHDAMYWYRQDPGQGLRLIYYSQIVNDFQKGDIAEGYSVSREKKESFPLTVTSAQKNPTAFYLCASSLQGGQPQHFGDGTRLSIL.

V is TRBV29-1 and J is TRBJ1-1, with D perhaps TRBD1 (5 bases). The germline V gene encodes CDR1 SQVTM and CDR2 ANQGSEA. The CDR3 is 13 amino acids. The ends were cut back, 4 bases at V and 1 base at J, with 10 bases in the middle. The CDR3 is CSVARQGNTEAFF. The CDR3 DNA follows: TGCAGCGTTGCCAGGCAGGGGAACACTGAAGCTTTCTTT.

The chain links TRBV19 to TRBJ1-6; D not certain. Per germline, CDR1 LNHDA and CDR2 SQIVND (reference sequence). Trimming shortened V by 1 base and J by 7 bases, and 11 bases separated the two germline ends. The CDR3 covers 15 residues. The CDR3 bases are TGTGCCAGTAGTATAGTCCGGGATTCAAATTCACCCCTCCACTTT. Translating gives CASSIVRDSNSPLHF.

This clone was detected only once. The chain is built from TRBV19 and TRBJ2-1, with TRBD2 identical over 14 bases. The germline gives CDR1 LNHDA, CDR2 SQIVND (reference sequence). The CDR3 length is 16 residues. J gave up 8 bases and V 1 base, and 4 bases lay outside the gene matches. CDR3 coding DNA: TGTGCCAGTAGTATAGTTGGGACTAGCGGGGGCTATGAGCAGTTCTTC. This sequence encodes CASSIVGTSGGYEQFF.

This clone was recorded only once. The chain uses TRBV4-2 and TRBJ2-5, with 11 bases fitting TRBD2. This CDR3 is 17 amino acids long. The trim removed 2 bases at V and 2 bases at J, leaving 7 bases unmatched. Germline V gene lookup returns CDR1 LGHNA and CDR2 YNFKEQ. Here the CDR3 DNA reads TGTGCCAGCAGCCAATCGCTAGCGGGGGGTCGACAAGAGACCCAGTACTTC. It is translated as CASSQSLAGGRQETQYF.

This clone has a handful of counts. The chain uses TRBV7-9 and TRBJ1-2, with no clear D. CDR1 SEHNR and CDR2 FQNEAQ come from the germline V gene (reference sequence). Trimming removed 5 bases at V and 8 bases at J, with 18 bases between. CDR3 length: 14 amino acids. The CDR3: CASSETGQMGGYTF. CDR3 DNA sequence: TGTGCCAGCAGCGAGACGGGTCAAATGGGCGGCTACACCTTC.

The chain combines TRBV11-2 with TRBJ2-1, with D perhaps matching TRBD1 or TRBD2 (5 bases each). This CDR3 region has 15 residues. V lost 1 base and J 5 bases, leaving 12 bases between the germline ends. Germline lookup yields CDR1 SGHAT and CDR2 FQNNGV. CDR3 nucleotides: TGTGCCAGCAGCTTAGCAGGGACCAGGGACAATGAGCAGTTCTTC. Translation: CASSLAGTRDNEQFF. Together with reference TRBV11-2 and TRBJ2-1, the CDR3 gives the full variable domain: EAGVAQSPRYKIIEKRQSVAFWCNPISGHATLYWYQQILGQGPKLLIQFQNNGVVDDSQLPKDRFSAERLKGVDSTLKIQPAKLEDSAVYLCASSLAGTRDNEQFFGPGTRLTVL.

The V and J genes are TRBV6-1 and TRBJ2-7; 7 nucleotides agree with TRBD1. The germline gives CDR1 MNHNS, CDR2 SASEGT. The CDR3 is 15 residues long. The V and J ends lost 6 bases and 1 base, in that order; junction bases with no gene match: 9. The CDR3 DNA is TGTGCCAGCAGCGCGGACAGGATCCTTTCCTACGAGCAGTACTTC. Protein: CASSADRILSYEQYF.

This clone was counted between two and nine times. The V gene is TRBV6-5, the J gene TRBJ1-1; no reliable D call. Germline V gene lookup returns CDR1 MNHEY and CDR2 SVGAGI. Between the trimmed V and J ends, which lost 5 bases and 0 bases, there was a span of 10 bases. The CDR3 runs to 14 residues. The CDR3 is CASSTRTVNTEAFF. CDR3 DNA sequence: TGTGCCAGCAGTACTCGGACGGTGAACACTGAAGCTTTCTTT.

This chain joins TRBV5-6 and TRBJ1-1; D might be TRBD1 (6 bases). Deletions cut 0 bases from V and 2 bases from J, with 11 bases between. Germline loops: CDR1 SGHDT, CDR2 YYEEEE. This CDR3 is 15 amino acids long. CDR3 coding DNA: TGTGCCAGCAGCTTGGGAGGGGGAATAAACACTGAAGCTTTCTTT. The encoded protein is CASSLGGGINTEAFF.

This clone was observed a few times. V gene TRBV29-1 combines with J gene TRBJ1-1; D gene unclear. The V end lost 3 bases, the J end lost 6 bases, and 11 bases lay between the germline ends. This CDR3 is 12 amino acids long. Germline CDR1 reads SQVTM; CDR2 reads ANQGSEA. The DNA for the CDR3 is TGCAGCGTTGAGTCGTATGTTGCTGAAGCTTTCTTT. Translating gives CSVESYVAEAFF.

CDR3 amino acids: CASSPSALPGEQYF. The CDR3 bases are TGTGCCAGCTCACCTTCGGCCCTTCCAGGGGAGCAGTACTTC. The chain employs TRBV18 and TRBJ2-7, with D maybe TRBD1 (5 bases). The germline V gene encodes CDR1 KGHSH and CDR2 LQKENI. Trimming left V 3 bases short and J 7 bases short, with 16 bases between. This CDR3 is built from 14 residues.

CDR3 coding DNA: TGCGCCAGCAGCCAAGATCGGGGAGGCAGCCCCGGGGAGCTGTTTTTT. This translates into CASSQDRGGSPGELFF. The chain uses TRBV4-3 and TRBJ2-2; maybe TRBD2 (6 bases). V was cut by 0 bases and J by 6 bases, with 14 bases left in between. CDR3 length: 16 amino acids. Germline assignment: CDR1 LGHNA and CDR2 YSLEER.

The chain carries TRBV2 and TRBJ2-5, with D unclear. V dropped 4 bases and J dropped 0 bases, with 9 bases sitting between them. From germline, CDR1 is SNHLY and CDR2 FYNNEI. The CDR3 sequence is 14 residues long. CDR3 region: CASSVHVHQETQYF. The CDR3 nucleotides are TGTGCCAGCAGTGTGCACGTCCACCAAGAGACCCAGTACTTC.

The rearrangement joins TRBV5-1 to TRBJ2-1; 10 bases align to TRBD1. CDR1 and CDR2 from the germline V gene are SGHRS and YFSETQ. V was pared by 2 bases and J by 0 bases, with 5 bases of the junction left unmatched. This CDR3 contains 17 residues. The DNA of the CDR3 is TGCGCCAGCAGCTTACGGACAGGGGGGTCCTCCTACAATGAGCAGTTCTTC. Its translation: CASSLRTGGSSYNEQFF.

This clone appeared a single time. V usage is TRBV6-5 and J usage is TRBJ2-7; 11 bases align to TRBD2. Germline CDR1 is MNHEY and CDR2 is SVGAGI. There are 14 residues in the CDR3. After removal of 5 bases from V and 3 bases from J, the junction contained 3 bases not matched to a gene. CDR3 DNA: TGTGCCAGCAGTCTCGGGACTAGCGGCTACGAGCAGTACTTC. Amino acids: CASSLGTSGYEQYF.

The rearrangement links TRBV20-1 to TRBJ2-7; no clear D. Germline V gives CDR1 DFQATT, CDR2 SNEGSKA (reference sequence). V dropped 5 bases and J dropped 1 base, with 6 bases sitting between them. The CDR3 runs to 11 residues. CDR3 bases: TGCAGTGCTTTGGAATCCTACGAGCAGTACTTC. This translates into CSALESYEQYF.

The chain is built from TRBV29-1 and TRBJ2-1; 7 bases are a match to TRBD1. Trimming at V came to 6 bases and at J to 9 bases, leaving 2 bases not matched to a gene. This CDR3 comprises 10 residues. The germline V gene has CDR1 SQVTM and CDR2 ANQGSEA. The CDR3, as DNA: TGCAGCGTCCGGGACAGTGAGCAGTTCTTC. The encoded protein is CSVRDSEQFF.

The chain is built from TRBV6-1 and TRBJ1-5, with TRBD1 identical over 8 bases. The V and J ends lost 3 bases and 4 bases, in that order; junction bases with no gene match: 5. Looked up from germline, CDR1 is MNHNS and CDR2 is SASEGT. This CDR3 comprises 15 residues. CDR3 coding DNA: TGTGCCAGCAGTGAGGGGACAGGCGGTAATCAGCCCCAGCATTTT. Translated, it gives CASSEGTGGNQPQHF.